One and the same sample provided the 14 T cell receptor beta chains below, sequenced in a study of beta chain features in type 1 diabetes. Reverse transcribing all isolated RNA meant expressed TCRB transcripts were sequenced. TCRdb's table, derived via immunoSEQ multiplex PCR, lists solely in-frame clones and lacks some. The sample holds 450,000 to 600,000 clones, over 25% seen once. Material: naive CD4+ T cells from blood. Receptor source: a man aged 18 to 30 in good health.

This clone was recorded once. The V call is TRBV28, the J call TRBJ2-7; D is ambiguous. The V and J ends lost 5 bases and 6 bases respectively, with 8 bases between them. Germline-derived CDR1 and CDR2 are MDHEN and SYDVKM. This CDR3 is built from 11 residues. The CDR3 coding sequence is TGTGCCAGCAGTCTTACGGGCGAGCAGTACTTC. Its translation is CASSLTGEQYF.

The gene calls are TRBV29-1 and TRBJ2-1, with 8 bases identical to TRBD2. This CDR3 region has 13 residues. With V trimmed by 4 bases and J by 2 bases, 1 base remained unmatched. Germline-derived CDR1 and CDR2 are SQVTM and ANQGSEA. The CDR3 sequence is CSVGSGTYNEQFF. The CDR3 nucleotides read TGCAGCGTTGGTAGCGGGACCTACAATGAGCAGTTCTTC.

This clone was observed a few times. This CDR3 is also generated by other DNA sequences in the sample. The chain has TRBV29-1 and TRBJ2-7; 11 bases fit TRBD1. Germline-derived CDR1 and CDR2 are SQVTM and ANQGSEA. With 4 bases clipped from V and 2 bases from J, the junction kept 1 base outside the gene matches. There are 13 residues in the CDR3. The CDR3 DNA follows: TGCAGCGTTGGGGGACAGGGGGCCTACGAGCAGTACTTC. This sequence encodes CSVGGQGAYEQYF.

The V gene is TRBV6-5, the J gene TRBJ1-2; perhaps TRBD1 as D (5 bases). Germline-derived CDR1 and CDR2 are MNHEY and SVGAGI. V lost 6 bases to trimming and J lost 5 bases, with 13 bases between them. The CDR3 spans 13 residues. CDR3 DNA sequence: TGTGCCAGCAGGCGGGACCGCCAGTATGGCTACACCTTC. Residues: CASRRDRQYGYTF.

This clone was seen once. The chain couples TRBV28 to TRBJ2-1; 10 bases map to TRBD1. The CDR3 length is 15 residues. Germline trimming cut 5 bases from V and 9 bases from J; bases unmatched to any gene: 10. Germline CDR1 reads MDHEN; CDR2 reads SYDVKM. This CDR3 reads CASSVSGQGDGEQFF. The CDR3 nucleotides are TGTGCCAGCAGTGTATCAGGACAGGGGGATGGTGAGCAGTTCTTC.

The gene calls are TRBV28 and TRBJ2-1; TRBD2 might be the D (5 bases). This CDR3 is 16 amino acids long. Germline loops: CDR1 MDHEN, CDR2 SYDVKM. V lost 1 base, J lost 1 base, and 11 bases lay in between. The CDR3 sequence is CASSLSGRGSYNEQFF. The CDR3 DNA sequence: TGTGCCAGCAGTTTATCGGGGAGAGGGTCCTACAATGAGCAGTTCTTC.

CDR3 nucleotide sequence: TGTGCCATCAGAGGACAGGGTGCTGGCTACACCTTC. It yields the protein CAIRGQGAGYTF. The genes are TRBV10-3 and TRBJ1-2; 8 bases map to TRBD1. The CDR3 runs 12 residues. CDR1 and CDR2 from the germline V gene are ENHRY and SYGVKD. Trimming at V came to 6 bases and at J to 7 bases, leaving 4 bases not matched to a gene.

This sequence joins TRBV7-8 and TRBJ2-7; D tentatively reads TRBD1 or TRBD2 (6 bases each). Germline V lookup: CDR1 SGHVS, CDR2 FQNEAQ. CDR3 length: 15 amino acids. V was trimmed by 0 bases and J by 2 bases, leaving 11 bases between them. The CDR3 nucleotides are TGTGCCAGCAGCTTAGCGGGGGGCACCACCTACGAGCAGTACTTC. Amino acids: CASSLAGGTTYEQYF.

The chain employs TRBV9 and TRBJ2-3; tentatively, D is TRBD2 (5 bases). Between the trimmed V and J ends, which lost 0 bases and 4 bases, there was a span of 21 bases. CDR1 and CDR2 from the germline V gene are SGDLS and YYNGEE. CDR3 size: 18 residues. The CDR3 loop reads CASSVGAGGPGIPDTQYF. In DNA, the CDR3 is TGTGCCAGCAGCGTAGGTGCGGGCGGACCGGGGATTCCAGATACGCAGTATTTT.

In its sample, this clone was seen a few times. The gene calls are TRBV5-1 and TRBJ2-7, with D maybe TRBD1 (7 bases). The germline V gene encodes CDR1 SGHRS and CDR2 YFSETQ. This CDR3 region has 13 residues. The germline V and J ends were trimmed by 4 bases and 7 bases, with 15 bases remaining between them. The CDR3 here is CASSGTARGEQYF. Here the CDR3 DNA reads TGCGCCAGCAGCGGGACAGCGCGGGGAGAGCAGTACTTC.

V and J are TRBV27 and TRBJ1-2; 9 positions agree with TRBD1. The CDR3 is 17 amino acids. V was clipped by 2 bases and J by 5 bases; unmatched bases: 12. The germline gives CDR1 MNHEY, CDR2 SMNVEV (reference sequence). The CDR3, as DNA: TGTGCCAGCAGTTTAAGGTTTAGGGACAGGGCTCCTTATGGCTACACCTTC. As protein: CASSLRFRDRAPYGYTF.

V is TRBV5-5 and J is TRBJ2-2; 9 bases agree with TRBD2. The CDR3 loop spans 16 amino acids. Trimming cost V 0 bases and J 5 bases; bases outside gene matches: 5. CDR1 and CDR2 from the germline V gene are SGHKS and YYEKEE (reference sequence). CDR3 DNA: TGTGCCAGCAGCTTGGTTAGCGGGAGTGGGACCGGGGAGCTGTTTTTT. Its protein is CASSLVSGSGTGELFF. Looking up the rest from reference TRBV5-5 and TRBJ2-2 gives the full variable domain: DAGVTQSPTHLIKTRGQQVTLRCSPISGHKSVSWYQQVLGQGPQFIFQYYEKEERGRGNFPDRFSARQFPNYSSELNVNALLLGDSALYLCASSLVSGSGTGELFFGEGSRLTVL.

The rearrangement links TRBV10-3 to TRBJ2-5; D unclear. Per germline, CDR1 ENHRY and CDR2 SYGVKD. The CDR3 spans 11 residues. V lost 6 bases and J lost 3, with 5 bases in between. The CDR3 nucleotides are TGTGCCATCAGACACGAAGAGACCCAGTACTTC. Its protein product is CAIRHEETQYF.

The V gene is TRBV7-9, the J gene TRBJ1-1, with no clear D. Germline V gene data show CDR1 as SEHNR and CDR2 as FQNEAQ (reference sequence). The ends were cut back, 2 bases at V and 10 bases at J, with 11 bases in the middle. The CDR3 spans 12 residues. The CDR3 nucleotides are TGTGCCAGCAGCTTATCAGAAAGAGGAGCTTTCTTT. Protein: CASSLSERGAFF. The complete variable domain, with remaining parts taken from reference TRBV7-9 and TRBJ1-1, reads DTGVSQNPRHKITKRGQNVTFRCDPISEHNRLYWYRQTLGQGPEFLTYFQNEAQLEKSRLLSDRFSAERPKGSFSTLEIQRTEQGDSAMYLCASSLSERGAFFGQGTRLTVV.